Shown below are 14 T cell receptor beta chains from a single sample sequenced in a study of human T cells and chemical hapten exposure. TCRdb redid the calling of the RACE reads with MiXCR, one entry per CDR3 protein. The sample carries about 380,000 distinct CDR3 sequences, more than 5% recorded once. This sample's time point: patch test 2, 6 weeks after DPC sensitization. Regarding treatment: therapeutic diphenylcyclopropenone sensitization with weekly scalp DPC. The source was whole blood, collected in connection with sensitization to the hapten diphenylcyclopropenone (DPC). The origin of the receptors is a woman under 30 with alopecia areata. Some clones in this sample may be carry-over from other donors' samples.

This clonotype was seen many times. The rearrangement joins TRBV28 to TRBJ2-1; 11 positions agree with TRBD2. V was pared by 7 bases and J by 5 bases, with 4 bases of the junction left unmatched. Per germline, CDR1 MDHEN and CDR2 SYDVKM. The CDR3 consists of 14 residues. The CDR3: CASTLAGGHNEQFF. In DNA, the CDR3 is TGTGCCAGCACCCTAGCGGGGGGACACAATGAGCAGTTCTTC.

The CDR3 is CSASQQGAPEGYTF. The CDR3 DNA reads TGCAGTGCTAGTCAGCAGGGGGCGCCGGAAGGCTACACCTTC. V gene TRBV20-1 combines with J gene TRBJ1-2; TRBD1 agrees at 8 bases. The germline CDR1 and CDR2 sequences are DFQATT and SNEGSKA (reference sequence). This CDR3 spans 14 amino acids. V was clipped by 3 bases and J by 8 bases; unmatched bases: 11.

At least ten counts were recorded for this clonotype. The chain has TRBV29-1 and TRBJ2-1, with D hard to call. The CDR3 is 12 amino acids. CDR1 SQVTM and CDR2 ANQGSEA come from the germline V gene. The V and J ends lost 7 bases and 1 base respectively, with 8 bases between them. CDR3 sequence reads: CSGTVSYNEQFF. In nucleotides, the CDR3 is TGCAGCGGGACGGTTTCCTACAATGAGCAGTTCTTC.

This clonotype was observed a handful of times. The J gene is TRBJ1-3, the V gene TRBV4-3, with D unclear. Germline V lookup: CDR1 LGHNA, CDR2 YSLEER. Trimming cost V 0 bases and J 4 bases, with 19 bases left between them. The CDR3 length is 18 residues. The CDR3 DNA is TGCGCCAGCAGCCAAGAACCCGATGTAAGTGGATCCGGAAACACCATATATTTT. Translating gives CASSQEPDVSGSGNTIYF.

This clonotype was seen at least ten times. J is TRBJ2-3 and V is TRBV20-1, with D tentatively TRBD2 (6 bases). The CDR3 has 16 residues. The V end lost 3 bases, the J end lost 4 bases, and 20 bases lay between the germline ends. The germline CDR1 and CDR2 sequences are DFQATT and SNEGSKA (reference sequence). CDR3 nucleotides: TGCAGTGCTAGGGGTTTCTCCCGACTAGTGGCAGATACGCAGTATTTT. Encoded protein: CSARGFSRLVADTQYF.

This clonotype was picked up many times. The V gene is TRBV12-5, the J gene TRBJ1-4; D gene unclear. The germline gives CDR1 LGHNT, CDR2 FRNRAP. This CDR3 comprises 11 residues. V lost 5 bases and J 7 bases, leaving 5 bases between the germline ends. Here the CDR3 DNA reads TGTGCTAGTGGTACCTTTGAAAAACTGTTTTTT. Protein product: CASGTFEKLFF.

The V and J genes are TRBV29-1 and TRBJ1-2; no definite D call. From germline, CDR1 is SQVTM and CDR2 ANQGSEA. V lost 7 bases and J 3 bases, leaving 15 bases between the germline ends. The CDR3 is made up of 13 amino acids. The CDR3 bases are TGCAGCGCTCACCGGGCCGGATACTATGGCTACACCTTC. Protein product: CSAHRAGYYGYTF.

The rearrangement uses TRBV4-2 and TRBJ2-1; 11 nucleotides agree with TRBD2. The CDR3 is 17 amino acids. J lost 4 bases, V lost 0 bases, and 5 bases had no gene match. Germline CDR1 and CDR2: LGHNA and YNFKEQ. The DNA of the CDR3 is TGTGCCAGCAGCCAAGAGGCGTCTAGCGGGGGGTACAATGAGCAGTTCTTC. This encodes CASSQEASSGGYNEQFF.

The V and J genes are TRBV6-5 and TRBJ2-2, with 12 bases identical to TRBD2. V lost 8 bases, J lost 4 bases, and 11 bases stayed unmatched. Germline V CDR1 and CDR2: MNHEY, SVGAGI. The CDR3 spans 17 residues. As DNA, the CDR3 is TGTGCCAGCGGCAACCCTAGCGGGGGGGCCCGCACCGGGGAGCTGTTTTTT. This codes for CASGNPSGGARTGELFF.

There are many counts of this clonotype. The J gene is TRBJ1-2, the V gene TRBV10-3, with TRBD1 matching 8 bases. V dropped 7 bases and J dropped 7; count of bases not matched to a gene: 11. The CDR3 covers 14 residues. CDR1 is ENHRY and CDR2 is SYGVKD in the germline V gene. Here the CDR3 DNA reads TGTGCCATCAATATGGGACAGGAAACATTTGGCTACACCTTC. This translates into CAINMGQETFGYTF.

The CDR3 reads CASESGTANTEAFF. The CDR3 coding sequence is TGTGCCAGTGAGTCGGGGACAGCCAACACTGAAGCTTTCTTT. The chain employs TRBV10-3 and TRBJ1-1, with 7 bases identical to TRBD1. Germline CDR1 reads ENHRY; CDR2 reads SYGVKD. V lost 10 bases to trimming and J lost 2 bases; unmatched junction nucleotides: 10. The CDR3 runs 14 residues.

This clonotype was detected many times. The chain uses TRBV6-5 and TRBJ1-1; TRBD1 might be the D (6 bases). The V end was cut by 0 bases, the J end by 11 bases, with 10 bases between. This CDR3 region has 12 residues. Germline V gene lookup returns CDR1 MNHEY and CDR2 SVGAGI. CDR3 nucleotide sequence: TGTGCCAGCAGTTACTCCGGGGGCATGGCTTTCTTT. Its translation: CASSYSGGMAFF.

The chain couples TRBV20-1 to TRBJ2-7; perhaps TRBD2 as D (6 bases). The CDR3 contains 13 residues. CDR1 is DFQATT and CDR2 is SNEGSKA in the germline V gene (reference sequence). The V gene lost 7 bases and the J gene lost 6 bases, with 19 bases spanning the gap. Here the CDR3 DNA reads TGCAGTGTTCCGGGACTTCCCTCTGCCGAGCAGTACTTC. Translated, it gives CSVPGLPSAEQYF.

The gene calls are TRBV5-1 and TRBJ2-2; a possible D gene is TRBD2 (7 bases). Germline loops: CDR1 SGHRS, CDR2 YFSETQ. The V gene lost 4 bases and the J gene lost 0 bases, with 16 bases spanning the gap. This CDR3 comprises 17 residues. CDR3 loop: CASSEQGLPPNTGELFF. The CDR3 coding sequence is TGCGCCAGCAGCGAACAGGGACTACCCCCGAACACCGGGGAGCTGTTTTTT.